A single sample gave rise to the 8 T cell receptor beta chains below, sequenced in a study of CD8+CD57+ T cells in acquired aplastic anemia (dated by TCRdb to 2017 to 2018). Sequencing took place on an Illumina HiSeq 2000. Genomic DNA served as template for TCR beta VDJ combination and CDR3 sequence profiling. TCRdb reanalyzed the raw reads on its own, using fastp at Q25 for trimming and MiXCR for clone calling, and kept in-frame beta chains. Under each unique CDR3 protein, matching rows form one entry showing the most common genes and DNA. This sample lists just over 400,000 distinct CDR3 sequences; approximately 70% were detected once. The biggest ten clones account for 3% to 4.5% of the sample. Sequencing was performed on sorted CD4+, CD8+, or CD8+CD57+ T cells (not recorded which) from PBMCs. The receptors were gathered from a human donor in good health, serving as a control.

This clonotype was seen once. The chain recombines TRBV7-2 with TRBJ1-5; D call uncertain. The germline V gene encodes CDR1 SGHTA and CDR2 FQGNSA. V was shortened by 7 bases and J by 15 bases, with 25 bases between the two germline ends. The CDR3 consists of 14 residues. CDR3 in amino acids: CASNEAEGSQSLHF. CDR3 DNA sequence: TGTGCCAGCAACGAAGCTGAAGGGAGTCAGTCCTTGCATTTT.

About this clonotype: A read error is likely, as this CDR3 ends without the conserved phenylalanine or tryptophan. The DNA is omitted, as the CDR3 cannot be located on it reliably, and the CDR3 follows TCRdb's listing. V and J are TRBV7-3 and TRBJ1-2; TRBD1 reflects the table's D call only, with no check against the DNA. Both ends counted, the CDR3 spans 13 residues. The germline gives CDR1 SGHTA, CDR2 FQGTGA. The CDR3 here is CASRLPWQGGYTY.

The genes are TRBV7-8 and TRBJ2-7; 9 bases align to TRBD1. The germline CDR1 and CDR2 sequences are SGHVS and FQNEAQ. Trimming cost V 8 bases and J 3 bases; bases outside gene matches: 5. This CDR3 comprises 13 residues. The CDR3 spells CASGTGTLYEQYF. The CDR3 DNA sequence: TGTGCCAGCGGGACAGGGACCCTCTACGAGCAGTACTTC.

The V gene is TRBV7-4, the J gene TRBJ2-7; TRBD2 agrees at 8 bases. The CDR3 is 16 residues long. Trimming removed 7 bases from V and 4 bases from J; junction bases left unmatched: 15. Germline CDR1 is SGHVT and CDR2 is SQSDAQ. The CDR3, as DNA: TGTGCCAGCACCTTGGGCAGCCGGGGGGGGCCGTACGAGCAGTACTTC. It yields the protein CASTLGSRGGPYEQYF.

This chain uses TRBV11-1 with TRBJ2-1, with TRBD2 identical over 11 bases. With 7 bases clipped from V and 3 bases from J, the junction kept 11 bases outside the gene matches. In germline, CDR1 is SGHAT, CDR2 FQDESV (reference sequence). CDR3 length: 17 amino acids. CDR3 sequence (DNA): TGTGCCAGCACCCTCCCTCGACTAGCGGGGATCTACAATGAGCAGTTCTTC. Translated, it gives CASTLPRLAGIYNEQFF.

In regard to this clonotype: A read error may produce the germline difference seen at one junction end. The chain has TRBV7-2 and TRBJ1-2, with a weak D call TRBD1 (6 bases). Germline lookup yields CDR1 SGHTA and CDR2 FQGNSA. The CDR3 sequence is 14 residues long. The CDR3 protein is CASSLGGATEAFFF. The CDR3 bases are TGTGCCAGCAGCTTGGGGGGGGCTACTGAAGCTTTCTTTTTC.

The J gene is TRBJ1-6, the V gene TRBV20-1; TRBD1 aligns across 7 bases. The trim removed 4 bases at V and 14 bases at J, leaving 11 bases unmatched. CDR3 size: 13 residues. Germline V lookup: CDR1 DFQATT, CDR2 SNEGSKA (reference sequence). CDR3 coding DNA: TGCAGTGCTAATTCAAGACAGGGTGGGGCCCTCCACTTT. Translating gives CSANSRQGGALHF.

In regard to this clonotype: The germline gene is not matched at one end of the junction; a read error may be the cause. The rearrangement uses TRBV7-6 and TRBJ2-1; 8 bases match TRBD2. Germline V gives CDR1 SGHVS, CDR2 FNYEAQ. The CDR3 is 16 amino acids. The CDR3 nucleotides read TGTGCCTGCAGCTTAGGCGCTAGCGGGCTTTCCAATGAGCAGTTCTTC. This encodes CACSLGASGLSNEQFF. Drawing the rest from reference TRBV7-6 and TRBJ2-1, the complete variable domain is GAGVSQSPRYKVTKRGQDVALRCDPISGHVSLYWYRQALGQGPEFLTYFNYEAQQDKSGLPNDRFSAERPEGSISTLTIQRTEQRDSAMYRCACSLGASGLSNEQFFGPGTRLTVL.